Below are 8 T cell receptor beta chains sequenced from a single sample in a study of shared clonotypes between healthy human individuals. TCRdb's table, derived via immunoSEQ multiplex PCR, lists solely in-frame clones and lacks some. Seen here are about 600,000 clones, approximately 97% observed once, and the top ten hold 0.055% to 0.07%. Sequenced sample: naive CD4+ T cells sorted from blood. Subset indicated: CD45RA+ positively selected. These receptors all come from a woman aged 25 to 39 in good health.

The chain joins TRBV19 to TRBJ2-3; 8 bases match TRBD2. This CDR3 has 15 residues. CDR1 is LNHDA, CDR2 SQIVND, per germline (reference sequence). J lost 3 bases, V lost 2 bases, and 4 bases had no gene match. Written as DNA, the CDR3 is TGTGCCAGTAGTATAACTAGCGGAGGGACAGATACGCAGTATTTT. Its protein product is CASSITSGGTDTQYF. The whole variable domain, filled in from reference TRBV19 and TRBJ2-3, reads DGGITQSPKYLFRKEGQNVTLSCEQNLNHDAMYWYRQDPGQGLRLIYYSQIVNDFQKGDIAEGYSVSREKKESFPLTVTSAQKNPTAFYLCASSITSGGTDTQYFGPGTRLTVL.

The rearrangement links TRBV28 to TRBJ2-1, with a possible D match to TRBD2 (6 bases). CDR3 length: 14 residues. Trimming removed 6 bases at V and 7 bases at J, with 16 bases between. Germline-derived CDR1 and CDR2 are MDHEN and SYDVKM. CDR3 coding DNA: TGTGCCAGCAGGCACCCGGGAGCGCGGAATGAGCAGTTCTTC. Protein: CASRHPGARNEQFF.

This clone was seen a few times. As DNA, the CDR3 is TGCGCCAGCAGCTCGCAGGGCCTGGAGAACGAGCAGTACTTC. Encoded protein: CASSSQGLENEQYF. The chain couples TRBV5-1 to TRBJ2-7, with D possibly TRBD1 on 5 matching bases. The CDR3 runs 14 residues. Germline CDR1 reads SGHRS; CDR2 reads YFSETQ. The V and J ends lost 3 bases and 5 bases respectively, with 15 bases between them.

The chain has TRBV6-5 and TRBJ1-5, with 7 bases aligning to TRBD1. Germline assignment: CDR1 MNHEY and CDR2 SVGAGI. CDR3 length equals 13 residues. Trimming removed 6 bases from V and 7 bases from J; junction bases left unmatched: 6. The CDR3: CASRSTGEQPQHF. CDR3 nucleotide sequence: TGTGCCAGCAGATCAACAGGGGAGCAGCCCCAGCATTTT.

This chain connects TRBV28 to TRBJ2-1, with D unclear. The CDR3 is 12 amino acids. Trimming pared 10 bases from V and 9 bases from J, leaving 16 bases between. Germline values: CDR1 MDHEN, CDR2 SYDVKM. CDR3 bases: TGTGCCACCGATTCCGTTTTCGGTGAGCAGTTCTTC. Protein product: CATDSVFGEQFF.

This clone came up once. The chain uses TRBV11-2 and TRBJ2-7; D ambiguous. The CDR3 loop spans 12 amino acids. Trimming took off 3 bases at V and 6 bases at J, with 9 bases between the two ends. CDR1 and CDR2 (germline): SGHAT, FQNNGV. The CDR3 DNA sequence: TGTGCCAGCAGCTTGACGGGTTTCGAGCAGTACTTC. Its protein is CASSLTGFEQYF.

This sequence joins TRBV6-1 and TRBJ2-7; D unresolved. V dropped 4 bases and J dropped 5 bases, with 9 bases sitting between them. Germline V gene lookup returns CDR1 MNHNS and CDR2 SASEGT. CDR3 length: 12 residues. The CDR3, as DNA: TGTGCCAGCAGTGTCTGGCAGAACGAGCAGTACTTC. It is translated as CASSVWQNEQYF.

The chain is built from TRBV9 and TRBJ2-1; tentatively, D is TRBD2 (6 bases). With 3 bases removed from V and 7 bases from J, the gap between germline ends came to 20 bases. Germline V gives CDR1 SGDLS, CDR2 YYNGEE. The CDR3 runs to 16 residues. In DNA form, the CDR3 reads TGTGCCAGCAGCGCCAACCCGCCCGGGAGTCAGAATGAGCAGTTCTTC. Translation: CASSANPPGSQNEQFF.